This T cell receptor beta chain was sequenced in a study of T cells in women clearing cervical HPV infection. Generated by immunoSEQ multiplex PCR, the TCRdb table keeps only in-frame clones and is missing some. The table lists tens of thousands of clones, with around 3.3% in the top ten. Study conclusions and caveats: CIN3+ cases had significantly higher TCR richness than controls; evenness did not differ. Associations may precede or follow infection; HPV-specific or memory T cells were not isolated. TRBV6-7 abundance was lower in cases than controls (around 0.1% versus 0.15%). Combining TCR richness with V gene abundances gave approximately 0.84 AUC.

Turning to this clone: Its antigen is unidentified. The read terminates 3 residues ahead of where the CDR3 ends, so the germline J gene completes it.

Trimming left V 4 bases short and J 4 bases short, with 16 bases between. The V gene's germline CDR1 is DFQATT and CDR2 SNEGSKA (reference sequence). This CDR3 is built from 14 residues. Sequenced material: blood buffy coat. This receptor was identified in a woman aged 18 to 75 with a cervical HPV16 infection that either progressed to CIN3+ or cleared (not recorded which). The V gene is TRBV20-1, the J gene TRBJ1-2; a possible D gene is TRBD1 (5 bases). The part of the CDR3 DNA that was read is TGCAGTGCTACACCCCGGGGGGGGTTCTATGGC. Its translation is CSATPRGGFYG. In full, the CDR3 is CSATPRGGFYGYTF.